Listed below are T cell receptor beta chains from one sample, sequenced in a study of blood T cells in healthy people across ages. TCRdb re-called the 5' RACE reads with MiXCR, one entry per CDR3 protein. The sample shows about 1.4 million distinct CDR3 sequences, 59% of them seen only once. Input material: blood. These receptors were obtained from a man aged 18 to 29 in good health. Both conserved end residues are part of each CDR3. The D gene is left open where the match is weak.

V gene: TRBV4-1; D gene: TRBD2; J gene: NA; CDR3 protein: CASSQVAGPTYEQYF
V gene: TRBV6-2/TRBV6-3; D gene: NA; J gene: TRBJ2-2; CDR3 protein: CASSYPFGGDYTGELFF
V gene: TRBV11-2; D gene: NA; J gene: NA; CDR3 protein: CASSSRRKETQYF
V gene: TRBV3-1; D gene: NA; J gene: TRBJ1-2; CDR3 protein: CASSQDGHGYTF
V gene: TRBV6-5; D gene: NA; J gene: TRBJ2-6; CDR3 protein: CASRLGSLGANVLTF
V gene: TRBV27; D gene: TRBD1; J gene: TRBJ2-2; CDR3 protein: CASRRERGPGELFF
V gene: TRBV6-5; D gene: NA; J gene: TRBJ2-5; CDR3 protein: CASSRPGRQETQYF
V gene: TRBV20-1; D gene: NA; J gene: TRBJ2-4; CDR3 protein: CSARGQFKNIQYF
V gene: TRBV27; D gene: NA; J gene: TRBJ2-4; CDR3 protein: CASSLTQGGDIQYF
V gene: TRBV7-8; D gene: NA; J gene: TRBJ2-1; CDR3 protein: CASSLGPRGVTVEQFF
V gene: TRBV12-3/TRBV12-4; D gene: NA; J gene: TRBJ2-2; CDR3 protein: CASSKGDGTFF
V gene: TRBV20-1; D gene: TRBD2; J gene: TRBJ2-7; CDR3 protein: CSAGGTSGSYEQYF
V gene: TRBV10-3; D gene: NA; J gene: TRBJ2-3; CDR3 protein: CAISESTVSTQYF
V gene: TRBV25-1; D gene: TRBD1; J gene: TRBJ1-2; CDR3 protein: CASSDPRLQGIYGYTF
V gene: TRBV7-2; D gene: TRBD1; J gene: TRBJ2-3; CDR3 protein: CASSFDRGYTQYF
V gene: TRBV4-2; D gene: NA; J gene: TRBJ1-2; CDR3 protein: CASSQRPGNSYGYTF
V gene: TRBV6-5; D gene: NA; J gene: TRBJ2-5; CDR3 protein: CASSPRVVGNEQYF
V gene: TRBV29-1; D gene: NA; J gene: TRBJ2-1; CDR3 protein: CSVAIGDEQFF
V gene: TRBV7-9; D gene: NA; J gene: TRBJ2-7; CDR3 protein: CASSSKRVPYEQYF
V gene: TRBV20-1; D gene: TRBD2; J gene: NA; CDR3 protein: CSAVREATYEQYF
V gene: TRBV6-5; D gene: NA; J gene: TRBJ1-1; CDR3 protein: CASSYSLRNTEAFF
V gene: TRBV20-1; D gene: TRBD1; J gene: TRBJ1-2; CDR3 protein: CSARAAGGTPVHGYTF
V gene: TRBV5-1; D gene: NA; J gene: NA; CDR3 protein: CASSLGGEVNEQYF
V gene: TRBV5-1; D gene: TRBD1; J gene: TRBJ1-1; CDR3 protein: CASSLRPKGAHGTEAFF
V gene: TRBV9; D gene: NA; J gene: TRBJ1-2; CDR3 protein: CASSEDAANYGYTF
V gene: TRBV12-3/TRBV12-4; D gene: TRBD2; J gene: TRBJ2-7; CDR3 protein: CAGRPGTSGIYEQYF
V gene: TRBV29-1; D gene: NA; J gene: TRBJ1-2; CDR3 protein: CSVEVPGRGENGYTF
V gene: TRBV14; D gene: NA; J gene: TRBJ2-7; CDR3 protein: CASSPQDHSYEQYF
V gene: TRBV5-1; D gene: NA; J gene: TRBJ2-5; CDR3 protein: CASSLSGINQETQYF
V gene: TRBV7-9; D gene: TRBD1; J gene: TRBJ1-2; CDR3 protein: CASSLDRDRIYGYTF
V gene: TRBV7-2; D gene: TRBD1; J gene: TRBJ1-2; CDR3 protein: CASSLGRGQGVGYTF
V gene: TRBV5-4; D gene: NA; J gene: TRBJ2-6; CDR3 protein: CASLAGGGSGANVLTF
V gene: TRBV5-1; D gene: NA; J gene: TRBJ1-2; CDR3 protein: CASSLLGVRMVDYGYTF
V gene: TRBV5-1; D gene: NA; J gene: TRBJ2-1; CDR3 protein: CASSLQSPTNEQFF
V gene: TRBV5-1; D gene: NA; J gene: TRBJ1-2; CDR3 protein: CASSLTTDTWVNYGYTF
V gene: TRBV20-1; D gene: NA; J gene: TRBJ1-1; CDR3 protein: CSARDVTSEAFF
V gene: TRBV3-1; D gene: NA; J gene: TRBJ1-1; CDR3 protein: CASSSRLRERAFF
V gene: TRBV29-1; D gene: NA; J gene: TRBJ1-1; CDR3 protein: CSVPSTDMNTEAFF
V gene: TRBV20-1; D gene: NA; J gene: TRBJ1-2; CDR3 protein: CSAITANYGYTF
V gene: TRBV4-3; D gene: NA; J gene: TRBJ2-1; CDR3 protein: CASSQVARGEQFF
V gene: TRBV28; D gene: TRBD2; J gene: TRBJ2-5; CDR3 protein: CASSLLAGGMRETQYF
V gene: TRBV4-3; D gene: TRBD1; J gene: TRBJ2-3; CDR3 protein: CASSQLGRGRDTQYF
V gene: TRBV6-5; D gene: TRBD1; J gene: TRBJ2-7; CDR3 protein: CATSRTGYSYEQYF
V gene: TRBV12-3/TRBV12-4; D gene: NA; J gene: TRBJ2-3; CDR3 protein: CASSYGTTNTDTQYF
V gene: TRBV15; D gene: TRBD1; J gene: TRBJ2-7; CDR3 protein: CATSRETGGSYEQYF